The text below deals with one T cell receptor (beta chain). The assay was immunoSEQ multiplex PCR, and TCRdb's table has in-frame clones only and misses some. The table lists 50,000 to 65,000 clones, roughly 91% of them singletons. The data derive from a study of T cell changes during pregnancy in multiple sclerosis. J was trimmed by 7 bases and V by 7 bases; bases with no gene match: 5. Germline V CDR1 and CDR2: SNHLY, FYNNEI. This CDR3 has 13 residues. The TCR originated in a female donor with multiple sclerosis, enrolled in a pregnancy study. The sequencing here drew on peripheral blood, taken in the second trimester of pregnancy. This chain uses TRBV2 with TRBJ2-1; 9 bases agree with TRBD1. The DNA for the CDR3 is TGTGCCAGCACTAAGACAGGGGGTAATGAGCAGTTCTTC. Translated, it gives CASTKTGGNEQFF.